These 2 T cell receptor beta chains were sequenced from one sample in a study of T cells in Graves' hyperthyroidism and ophthalmopathy. TCR beta CDR3 region amplification was performed from RNA transcripts. HTBI primers were used for first-round RT-PCR of the TCR CDR3. A single record per CDR3 protein comes from TCRdb applying MiXCR to the multiplex PCR reads. This sample carries 600,000 to 650,000 distinct CDR3 sequences, 15% to 20% of them seen once, and the ten largest clones take around 4%. Material for sequencing was blood. These receptors were taken from a woman aged 25 to 39 with Graves' hyperthyroidism.

V and J are TRBV14 and TRBJ2-5; D is possibly TRBD2 (6 bases). Trimming removed 0 bases at V and 5 bases at J, with 16 bases between. Germline V CDR1 and CDR2: SGHDN, FVKESK. CDR3 size: 16 residues. The CDR3 reads CASSQDSLTSQETQYF. In nucleotides, the CDR3 is TGTGCCAGCAGCCAAGATTCATTGACTAGTCAGGAGACCCAGTACTTC.

This CDR3 is CASSARSPLNEQFF. Written as DNA, the CDR3 is TGTGCCAGCAGCGCTCGCAGCCCCCTCAATGAGCAGTTCTTC. V and J are TRBV9 and TRBJ2-1; D gene unclear. Deletions cut 3 bases from V and 6 bases from J, with 13 bases between. The length of the CDR3 is 14 residues. Germline assignment: CDR1 SGDLS and CDR2 YYNGEE.